This TCR beta chain was observed in a study of T cell responses to AZD1222 COVID-19 vaccine. A note on this clone: Its cognate antigen is unknown.

Germline V gene lookup returns CDR1 SNHLY and CDR2 FYNNEI. Trimming pared 7 bases from V and 9 bases from J, leaving 16 bases between. This CDR3 contains 14 residues. The repertoire was sequenced with immunoSEQ multiplex PCR; TCRdb's copy has only in-frame clones and lacks some. In the table there are fewer than 200,000 clones, 70% to 90% of which are singletons. Study-wide results and limits: Only six AZD1222 recipients tested seropositive at baseline.

This sample comprised peripheral blood, obtained 28 days after the second AZD1222 dose. The chain combines TRBV2 with TRBJ1-6, with D uncertain. The source is an adult who received the AZD1222 COVID-19 vaccine. The CDR3 loop is CASKIGQVGSPLHF. The CDR3 region has the DNA TGTGCCAGCAAAATAGGGCAAGTGGGTTCACCCCTCCACTTT.